These 18 T cell receptor delta chains were sequenced from one sample in a study of human gamma delta and Vdelta1 T cells. These receptors are not linked to any known antigen. TCRdb reapplied CATT to the PCR reads. The sample has several thousand delta-chain clones, almost 40% seen once. Sequenced input: Vdelta1 gamma-delta T cells from blood grown in culture (DOT cells). Receptors originate from a human donor in good health.

In its sample, this clone is medium-sized. Different DNA sequences within this sample yield the same CDR3. The chain links TRDV1 to TRDJ1; D might be TRDD3 (7 bases). The germline gives CDR1 TSWWSYY, CDR2 QGS. V was shortened by 2 bases and J by 1 base, with 23 bases between the two germline ends. This CDR3 has 19 amino acids. Here the CDR3 DNA reads TGTGCTCTTGGGGAAACCGCTTCCTCTAAGGACTGGGGCACCGATAAACTCATCTTT. Encoded protein: CALGETASSKDWGTDKLIF.

This sequence joins TRDV1 and TRDJ1; 10 nucleotides align to TRDD3. This CDR3 spans 18 amino acids. Germline CDR1 and CDR2: TSWWSYY and QGS. V shed 7 bases, J shed 2 bases, and the junction held 16 bases outside the gene matches. CDR3 sequence: CALESPNRVGDTTDKLIF. The CDR3 DNA follows: TGTGCTCTTGAGAGCCCGAACCGGGTGGGGGATACTACCGATAAACTCATCTTT.

The chain joins TRDV1 to TRDJ1, with D possibly being TRDD3 (6 bases). In germline, CDR1 is TSWWSYY, CDR2 QGS. CDR3 size: 18 residues. V lost 3 bases and J lost 0, with 20 bases in between. The DNA for the CDR3 is TGTGCTCTTGGGGAGGGACTACGTGGACTGGGATACACCGATAAACTCATCTTT. This translates into CALGEGLRGLGYTDKLIF.

This clone was seen a few times. Other DNA variants within this sample encode the same CDR3. The chain joins TRDV1 to TRDJ1; 9 nucleotides line up with TRDD3. Trimming removed 4 bases from V and 0 bases from J; junction bases left unmatched: 9. Germline V gene sequence: CDR1 TSWWSYY, CDR2 QGS. This CDR3 spans 17 amino acids. CDR3 DNA sequence: TGTGCTCTTGGGGCGCTTCACGGGGGGATACACACCGATAAACTCATCTTT. Translation: CALGALHGGIHTDKLIF.

This clone was seen a handful of times. The chain combines TRDV1 with TRDJ1, with 10 bases matching TRDD3. V shed 3 bases, J shed 3 bases, and the junction held 13 bases outside the gene matches. This CDR3 comprises 18 residues. Germline loops: CDR1 TSWWSYY, CDR2 QGS. CDR3 loop: CALGDFTLTGGYADKLIF. The CDR3 coding sequence is TGTGCTCTTGGGGACTTTACCCTCACGGGGGGATACGCCGATAAACTCATCTTT.

The J gene is TRDJ1, the V gene TRDV1; weak D call: TRDD2 (7 bases). The germline V and J ends were trimmed by 4 bases and 0 bases, with 27 bases remaining between them. The CDR3 is 20 residues long. Germline CDR1 is TSWWSYY and CDR2 is QGS. CDR3 nucleotides: TGTGCTCTTGGGGCTAAGGGTTCCTACCCTGGGGCCCCGTACACCGATAAACTCATCTTT. Protein sequence: CALGAKGSYPGAPYTDKLIF.

This clone was found a few times. This sequence joins TRDV1 and TRDJ1, with D unresolved. V lost 1 base, J lost 0 bases, and 9 bases lay in between. Germline-derived CDR1 and CDR2 are TSWWSYY and QGS. The CDR3 extends over 15 amino acids. The CDR3 is CALGERYLYTDKLIF. The CDR3 DNA sequence: TGTGCTCTTGGGGAACGGTACCTGTACACCGATAAACTCATCTTT.

Details on this clone: This could be a read error, since a much larger clone is one nucleotide away. This same CDR3 is encoded by further DNA sequences in the sample. The chain employs TRDV1 and TRDJ1; TRDD2 agrees at 8 bases. From germline, CDR1 is TSWWSYY and CDR2 QGS. V lost 5 bases and J lost 0; bases outside the gene matches: 14. The CDR3 length is 18 residues. The CDR3 bases are TGTGCTCTTGGGTCTTCCTTCCTAGACCCACAGTACACCGATAAACTCATCTTT. Its translation: CALGSSFLDPQYTDKLIF.

J is TRDJ1 and V is TRDV1; 13 nucleotides agree with TRDD3. The ends lost 0 bases at V and 0 bases at J; junction bases unmatched: 25. CDR3 size: 25 residues. The V gene's germline CDR1 is TSWWSYY and CDR2 QGS. CDR3 amino acids: CALGELRILPLPNTGGYANTDKLIF. The CDR3 bases are TGTGCTCTTGGGGAACTTCGGATTTTACCCCTTCCGAATACTGGGGGATACGCTAACACCGATAAACTCATCTTT.

This chain uses TRDV1 with TRDJ1; 11 positions match TRDD3. CDR1 TSWWSYY and CDR2 QGS come from the germline V gene. The CDR3 loop spans 24 amino acids. V dropped 2 bases and J dropped 11; count of bases not matched to a gene: 37. The CDR3 reads CALGEAWRFPGPILGDIGGQGLIF. The CDR3, as DNA: TGTGCTCTTGGGGAAGCTTGGCGGTTCCCGGGCCCGATACTGGGGGATATCGGGGGTCAAGGTCTCATCTTT.

J is TRDJ1 and V is TRDV1; TRDD3 matches 12 bases. The length of the CDR3 is 24 residues. The trim removed 4 bases at V and 0 bases at J, leaving 27 bases unmatched. Germline CDR1 is TSWWSYY and CDR2 is QGS. The CDR3 bases are TGTGCTCTTGGGGGAATTTTCTTTCATCCTACTGGGGGATACCCCATTCCGTACACCGATAAACTCATCTTT. It yields the protein CALGGIFFHPTGGYPIPYTDKLIF.

The J gene is TRDJ1, the V gene TRDV1, with D perhaps being TRDD1, TRDD2 or TRDD3 (5 bases each). This CDR3 has 16 amino acids. Trimming cost V 10 bases and J 8 bases, with 29 bases left between them. The germline CDR1 and CDR2 sequences are TSWWSYY and QGS. CDR3 amino acids: CAHLRNWRDSREKLIF. The CDR3 DNA sequence: TGTGCTCACCTACGAAACTGGAGAGATAGTAGGGAAAAACTCATCTTT.

This chain connects TRDV1 to TRDJ1; possibly TRDD2 or TRDD3 for D (6 bases each). V lost 0 bases to trimming and J lost 0 bases, with 29 bases between them. The CDR3 spans 22 residues. The germline V gene encodes CDR1 TSWWSYY and CDR2 QGS. Here the CDR3 DNA reads TGTGCTCTTGGGGAACTTTCCCTTCCCTGGGGATTATGCATGCCGTACACCGATAAACTCATCTTT. This translates into CALGELSLPWGLCMPYTDKLIF.

This clone occurred a few times. The chain recombines TRDV1 with TRDJ1; D is unresolved. CDR1 is TSWWSYY, CDR2 QGS, per germline. The ends were cut back, 5 bases at V and 7 bases at J, with 14 bases in the middle. The CDR3 has 13 residues. The CDR3: CALGPFPPSKLIF. Here the CDR3 DNA reads TGTGCTCTTGGGCCGTTCCCACCCTCTAAACTCATCTTT.

In its sample, this clone ranks as large. The V gene is TRDV1, the J gene TRDJ1; weak D call: TRDD3 (6 bases). There are 22 residues in the CDR3. Germline CDR1 TSWWSYY, CDR2 QGS. Deletions cut 6 bases from V and 0 bases from J, with 35 bases between. CDR3 residues: CALGLGTHFTGTRLGYTDKLIF. The CDR3 DNA sequence: TGTGCTCTTGGACTAGGAACCCATTTTACTGGGACTCGACTTGGGTACACCGATAAACTCATCTTT.

The V call is TRDV1, the J call TRDJ1; D unclear. Germline-derived CDR1 and CDR2 are TSWWSYY and QGS. The CDR3 consists of 15 residues. Trimming shortened V by 7 bases and J by 2 bases, and 17 bases separated the two germline ends. CDR3 in DNA: TGTGCTCTTGAGAGGAGGGCCCGCACTACCGATAAACTCATCTTT. Its protein product is CALERRARTTDKLIF.

The rearrangement joins TRDV1 to TRDJ1, with TRDD3 identical over 9 bases. Germline CDR1 reads TSWWSYY; CDR2 reads QGS. The CDR3 is 23 residues long. The V and J ends lost 2 bases and 0 bases, in that order; junction bases with no gene match: 25. Here the CDR3 reads CALGEFPSHPWGMPLENTDKLIF. DNA of the CDR3: TGTGCTCTTGGGGAATTCCCTTCCCACCCCTGGGGGATGCCACTCGAAAACACCGATAAACTCATCTTT.

With regard to this clone: Only one base separates this from a far larger clonotype, so it likely reflects a read error. The chain links TRDV1 to TRDJ1; 8 bases line up with TRDD2. Germline V gives CDR1 TSWWSYY, CDR2 QGS. The CDR3 spans 22 residues. CDR3 amino acids: CALGGLNLPISISSMSTDKPIF. CDR3 bases: TGTGCTCTTGGGGGACTCAACCTTCCTATTTCCATATCGAGTATGTCCACCGATAAACCCATCTTT.